Each of the 14 T cell receptor beta chains below was sequenced from the same sample in a study of Graves' ophthalmopathy and Graves' hyperthyroidism. Researchers took RNA transcripts and amplified TCR beta CDR3 regions from them. Second-round multiplex PCR came after a first-round RT-PCR that employed HTBI primers. Via MiXCR, TCRdb re-called the multiplex PCR reads, giving one row per CDR3 protein. Altogether about 700,000 distinct CDR3 sequences are present, roughly 40% being singletons, with the ten largest covering approximately 43%. Sample: peripheral blood. The receptors shown here come from an adult man with Graves' ophthalmopathy.

This clonotype has only a few counts. The chain carries TRBV7-9 and TRBJ1-2; 8 positions agree with TRBD1. J gave up 8 bases and V 5 bases, and 16 bases lay outside the gene matches. CDR1 is SEHNR and CDR2 is FQNEAQ in the germline V gene (reference sequence). The CDR3 runs to 16 residues. The CDR3 spells CASSLREDREDGGYTF. CDR3 nucleotide sequence: TGTGCCAGCAGCCTTAGGGAGGACAGGGAGGACGGAGGCTACACCTTC.

This clonotype has a handful of counts. The chain is built from TRBV29-1 and TRBJ2-2, with a possible D match to TRBD2 (5 bases). Germline V gene sequence: CDR1 SQVTM, CDR2 ANQGSEA. This CDR3 has 14 residues. Trimming took off 1 base at V and 6 bases at J, with 12 bases between the two ends. In DNA, the CDR3 is TGCAGCGTTGAAGTACGGGATATGGCCGGGGAGCTGTTTTTT. This translates into CSVEVRDMAGELFF.

This rearrangement joins TRBV20-1 to TRBJ2-2, with 9 bases aligning to TRBD1. Trimming removed 1 base from V and 3 bases from J; junction bases left unmatched: 9. Germline CDR1 and CDR2: DFQATT and SNEGSKA (reference sequence). CDR3 size: 17 residues. The CDR3 nucleotides read TGCAGTGCTAGAGGGATGACTGACAGGGGGTACACCGGGGAGCTGTTTTTT. Its protein is CSARGMTDRGYTGELFF.

A remark on this clonotype: A much larger clone lies one base from this, so it may be a read error. The chain carries TRBV7-3 and TRBJ1-1; TRBD1 matches at 11 bases. The germline V gene has CDR1 SGHTA and CDR2 FQGTGA. The CDR3 consists of 14 residues. The CDR3 here is CASSASGQGAEASF. In DNA, the CDR3 is TGTGCCAGCAGCGCATCAGGACAGGGGGCTGAAGCTTCCTTT.

This clonotype has just a few counts. The V gene is TRBV7-9, the J gene TRBJ2-7, with TRBD1 matching 8 bases. V lost 2 bases, J lost 2 bases, and 5 bases stayed unmatched. The CDR3 consists of 15 residues. In germline, CDR1 is SEHNR, CDR2 FQNEAQ (reference sequence). This CDR3 is CASSLWPQGAYEQYF. In DNA, the CDR3 is TGTGCCAGCAGCTTATGGCCACAGGGGGCCTACGAGCAGTACTTC.

This clonotype was observed a handful of times. This chain joins TRBV12-3 or TRBV12-4 and TRBJ2-7; D remains unclear. Trimming left V 0 bases short and J 5 bases short, with 11 bases between. CDR3 size: 14 residues. CDR3 loop: CASSLAGLFNEQYF. Here the CDR3 DNA reads TGTGCCAGCAGTTTAGCGGGTCTATTCAACGAGCAGTACTTC.

This clonotype was observed many times. The rearrangement links TRBV2 to TRBJ1-4; 7 nucleotides agree with TRBD1. This CDR3 comprises 14 residues. The germline V gene has CDR1 SNHLY and CDR2 FYNNEI. V was clipped by 7 bases and J by 0 bases; unmatched bases: 2. In nucleotides, the CDR3 is TGTGCCAGCAAAGGGACAGCAACTAATGAAAAACTGTTTTTT. It translates to CASKGTATNEKLFF.

V and J are TRBV2 and TRBJ2-5; unclear D gene. The CDR3 runs to 14 residues. The germline V gene has CDR1 SNHLY and CDR2 FYNNEI. V lost 5 bases, J lost 2 bases, and 12 bases lay in between. The CDR3 here is CASSPTTLQETQYF. CDR3 nucleotide sequence: TGTGCCAGCAGTCCGACAACCCTGCAAGAGACCCAGTACTTC.

V and J are TRBV6-5 and TRBJ1-1; the D gene is possibly TRBD1 (5 bases). Germline V CDR1 and CDR2: MNHEY, SVGAGI. Trimming took off 7 bases at V and 1 base at J, with 16 bases between the two ends. This CDR3 comprises 15 residues. Here the CDR3 reads CASTLRRGGNTEAFF. The DNA of the CDR3 is TGTGCCAGCACCCTACGGCGCGGGGGGAACACTGAAGCTTTCTTT.

This clonotype was picked up many times. The chain is built from TRBV2 and TRBJ1-5; D is ambiguous. Per the germline V gene, CDR1 is SNHLY and CDR2 is FYNNEI. The CDR3 covers 12 residues. V dropped 3 bases and J dropped 6 bases, with 6 bases sitting between them. The CDR3 is CASSDPPQPQHF. The CDR3 region has the DNA TGTGCCAGCAGTGATCCCCCTCAGCCCCAGCATTTT.

The table lists this clonotype with a count of one. Its ends do not fully match the called genes, so a read error is possible. The chain uses TRBV25-1 and TRBJ2-2; D unclear. The germline V gene has CDR1 MGHDK and CDR2 SYGVNS. CDR3 length equals 13 residues. This chain's CDR3 is CASSQRSAGELFF. DNA of the CDR3: TGCGCCAGCAGCCAACGATCCGCCGGGGAGCTGTTTTTT.

V gene TRBV6-5 combines with J gene TRBJ2-3; D might be TRBD1 or TRBD2, each matching 5 bases. The CDR3 is 15 amino acids. V lost 5 bases to trimming and J lost 0 bases, with 12 bases between them. Germline loops: CDR1 MNHEY, CDR2 SVGAGI. CDR3 loop: CASSLRGSSTDTQYF. The CDR3, as DNA: TGTGCCAGCAGTCTGAGGGGATCTAGCACAGATACGCAGTATTTT.

The chain combines TRBV2 with TRBJ1-1, with D possibly being TRBD1 (5 bases). The CDR3 runs to 15 residues. V shed 5 bases and J shed 4 bases, with 17 bases lying between them. Looked up from germline, CDR1 is SNHLY and CDR2 is FYNNEI. The CDR3 DNA sequence: TGTGCCAGCAGTTTACGGACACCATCGGGCACTGAAGCTTTCTTT. Protein product: CASSLRTPSGTEAFF.

The rearrangement links TRBV19 to TRBJ1-5, with 8 nucleotides matching TRBD1. This CDR3 is built from 16 residues. V was pared by 4 bases and J by 7 bases, with 12 bases of the junction left unmatched. The germline CDR1 and CDR2 sequences are LNHDA and SQIVND (reference sequence). Here the CDR3 reads CASSTRRGQGAQPQHF. Written as DNA, the CDR3 is TGTGCCAGTAGTACCCGGAGGGGTCAGGGGGCCCAGCCCCAGCATTTT.